This is a list of T cell receptor beta chains from one sample in a study of blood T cell repertoires in COVID-19. The protocol was immunoSEQ multiplex PCR, while the TCRdb copy is restricted to in-frame clones and leaves out a portion. In the table there are 200,000 to 250,000 clones, around 84% of which are singletons. The sequencing sample was made of peripheral blood. The origin of the receptors is a man between 25 and 39 years old with active or convalescent COVID-19. Both conserved end residues are part of each CDR3. D genes are given only for firm matches. Clone size is given for some rows only: seen once, a few or many times, or a class if the clone is expanded.

>TRBV7-2|.|TRBJ1-2|TRBD1
TGTGCCAGCAGCTTACTACAGGGGGCAAGCTACACCTTC
CASSLLQGASYTF
>TRBV27|.|TRBJ2-3|.
TGTGCCAGCCGTCCATCAGGGAGCACAGATACGCAGTATTTT
CASRPSGSTDTQYF
>TRBV6-5|.|TRBJ2-7|.
TGTGCCACCACAGGGAGCTCCTACGAGCAGTACTTC
CATTGSSYEQYF
>TRBV9|.|TRBJ2-3|TRBD1
TGTGCCAGCAGCCCCGGACAGGGACCCCTCTCTAGCACAGATACGCAGTATTTT
CASSPGQGPLSSTDTQYF
>TRBV9|.|TRBJ2-5|TRBD2
TGTGCCAGCAGCGTAGGTCAAGAGCGGGAGGGCCCAGAGACCCAGTACTTC
CASSVGQEREGPETQYF
>TRBV30|.|TRBJ1-6|.
TGTGCCTGGAGCCCTCGGGTCTTTTCACCCCTCCACTTT
CAWSPRVFSPLHF
>TRBV29-1|.|TRBJ2-2|.
TGCAGCGGACAGGTCGCGAACACCGGGGAGCTGTTTTTT
CSGQVANTGELFF
>TRBV9|.|TRBJ1-3|.
TGTGCCAGCAGCGACCCAAAAGACAGTATCTCTGGAAACACCATATATTTT
CASSDPKDSISGNTIYF
>TRBV5-5|.|TRBJ1-4|.
TGTGCCAGCACCGGACAGTCACTAGAAAAACTGTTTTTT
CASTGQSLEKLFF
>TRBV29-1|.|TRBJ2-5|.
TGCAGCGTTGACCTCGCCCGGGAGGAGACCCAGTACTTC
CSVDLAREETQYF
>TRBV3-1/TRBV3-2|.|TRBJ1-6|.
TGTGCCAGCAAAGAACAGAGCTCCTATAATTCACCCCTCCACTTT
CASKEQSSYNSPLHF
>TRBV4-1|once|TRBJ2-7|TRBD1
TGCGCCAGCAGCCCGGACAGGGCCTCCTACGAGCAGTACTTC
CASSPDRASYEQYF
>TRBV15|.|TRBJ2-7|.
TGTGCCACCAGCAGAGGAGGCGGATCCTACGAGCAGTACTTC
CATSRGGGSYEQYF
>TRBV11-2|few|TRBJ2-1|TRBD1
TGTGCCAGCAGGCATATACAGGGGGCAGATGAGCAGTTCTTC
CASRHIQGADEQFF
>TRBV15|.|TRBJ1-2|.
TGTGCCACCAGCAGAGAAACGGGTGGATATGGCTACACCTTC
CATSRETGGYGYTF